This TCR beta chain was recovered during a study of Tregs in tolerant kidney transplant recipients. The data were produced by immunoSEQ multiplex PCR, yet TCRdb's version contains in-frame clones alone and is incomplete. This table has tens of thousands of clones, 95% to 98% appearing once. The CDR3 totals 15 residues. V shed 4 bases and J shed 0 bases, with 10 bases lying between them. Looked up from germline, CDR1 is SGHTA and CDR2 is FQGNSA. This material consisted of Tregs from blood, taken before the transplant. The sequence derives from a human donor who received a combined kidney and bone marrow transplant. The chain couples TRBV7-2 to TRBJ1-3; possibly TRBD1 for D (5 bases). The CDR3 DNA reads as TGTGCCAGCAGCTCCGACAGTGGCTCTGGAAACACCATATATTTT. This encodes CASSSDSGSGNTIYF.